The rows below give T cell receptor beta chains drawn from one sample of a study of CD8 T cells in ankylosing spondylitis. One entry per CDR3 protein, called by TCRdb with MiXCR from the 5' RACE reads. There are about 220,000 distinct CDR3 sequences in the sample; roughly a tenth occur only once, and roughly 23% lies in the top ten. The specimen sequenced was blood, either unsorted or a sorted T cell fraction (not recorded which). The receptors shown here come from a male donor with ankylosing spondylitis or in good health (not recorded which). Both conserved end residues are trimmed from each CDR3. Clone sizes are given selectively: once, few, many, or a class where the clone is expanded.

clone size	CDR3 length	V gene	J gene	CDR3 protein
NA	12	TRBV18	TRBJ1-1	ASSTTEQNTEAF
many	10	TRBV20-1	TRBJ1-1	SARGVSRSAF
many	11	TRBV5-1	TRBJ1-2	ASSIAKGGGYT
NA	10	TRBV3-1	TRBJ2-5	ASSQPLGSQY
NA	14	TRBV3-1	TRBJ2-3	ASSRLLGKSTDTQY
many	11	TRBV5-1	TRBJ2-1	ASSFSQGNEQF
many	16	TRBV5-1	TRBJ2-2	ASTLDDISGGRTGELF
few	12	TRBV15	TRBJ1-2	ATSGTRGGYGYT
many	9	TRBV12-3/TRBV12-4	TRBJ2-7	ASSARYEQY
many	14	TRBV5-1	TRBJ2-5	ASSPGGTGVSETQY
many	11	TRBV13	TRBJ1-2	ASSQTQDGGYT
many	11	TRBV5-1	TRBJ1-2	ASSNAGAYGYT
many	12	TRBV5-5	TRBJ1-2	ASSGTGVRGGYT
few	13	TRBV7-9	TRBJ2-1	ASSFGQASVGEQF
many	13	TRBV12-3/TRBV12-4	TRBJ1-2	ASSFTVTGIYGYT
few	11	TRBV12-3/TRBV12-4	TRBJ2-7	ASSPQGLYEQY
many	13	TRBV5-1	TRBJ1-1	ASSSQTGSNTEAF
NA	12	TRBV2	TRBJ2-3	ASCVGTEGDTQY
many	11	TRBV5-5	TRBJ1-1	ASLLTSITEAF
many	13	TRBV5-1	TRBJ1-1	ASSLAPGARTEAF
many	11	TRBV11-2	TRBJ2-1	ASRRTPGYEQF
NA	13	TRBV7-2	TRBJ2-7	ASSLRSEFSYEQY